The clone carrying this T cell receptor beta chain was observed many times. This entry belongs to a study of response to subunit inactivated influenza vaccine. TCRdb ran MiXCR on the RT-PCR reads and lists one entry per CDR3 protein. The profile covers 300,000 to 350,000 distinct CDR3 sequences, with about 20% appearing a single time and about 9.3% taken by the ten largest. This CDR3 region has 18 residues. Trimming left V 0 bases short and J 1 base short, with 17 bases between. The sequenced sample was PBMCs from blood, obtained 21 months after vaccination. This TCR was recovered from a man between 50 and 70 years old who received an inactivated influenza vaccine. This chain joins TRBV23-1 and TRBJ2-3, with D tentatively TRBD1 or TRBD2 (5 bases each). TRBV23-1 is reported as an ORF; its role is uncertain. CDR3 in DNA: TGCGCCAGCAGTCAATCCTATTTCAGGGTGCGGGGCACAGATACGCAGTATTTT. It translates to CASSQSYFRVRGTDTQYF.